This paragraph reports one T cell receptor beta chain. The protocol was immunoSEQ multiplex PCR, while the TCRdb copy is restricted to in-frame clones and leaves out a portion. This sample has 35,000 to 55,000 clones, with roughly four fifths found just once. Samples were collected from each patient before treatment and during treatment. Each patient gave between 1 and 8 of them in total. The data belong to a study of PD-L1 blockade in urothelial cancer. Looking at the study overall: At 3 weeks (second dose) and 6 weeks after starting treatment, blood was analyzed.

From germline, CDR1 is SGHVS and CDR2 FQNEAQ. V was pared by 8 bases and J by 6 bases, with 7 bases of the junction left unmatched. The CDR3 is 13 amino acids. The TCR originated in a man aged 65 to 79 with urothelial cancer. The chain combines TRBV7-8 with TRBJ2-3; TRBD1 agrees at 8 bases. Here the sequenced sample was PBMCs, taken around atezolizumab (anti-PD-L1) treatment. CDR3 sequence: CASSDRVIDTQYF. For the CDR3, the DNA is TGTGCCAGCTCGGACAGGGTCATTGATACGCAGTATTTT.